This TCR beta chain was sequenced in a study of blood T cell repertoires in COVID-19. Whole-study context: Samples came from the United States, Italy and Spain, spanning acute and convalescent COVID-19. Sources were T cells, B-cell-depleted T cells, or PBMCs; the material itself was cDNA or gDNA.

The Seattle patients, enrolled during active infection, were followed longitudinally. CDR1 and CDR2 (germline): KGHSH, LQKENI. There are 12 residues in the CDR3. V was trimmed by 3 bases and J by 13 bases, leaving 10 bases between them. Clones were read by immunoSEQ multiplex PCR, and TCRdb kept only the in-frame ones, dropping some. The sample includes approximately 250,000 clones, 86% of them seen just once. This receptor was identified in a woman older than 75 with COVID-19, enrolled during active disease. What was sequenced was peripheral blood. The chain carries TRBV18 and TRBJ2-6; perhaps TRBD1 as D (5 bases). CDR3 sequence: CASSPGREVLTF. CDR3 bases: TGTGCCAGCTCACCGGGCAGGGAAGTCCTGACTTTC.